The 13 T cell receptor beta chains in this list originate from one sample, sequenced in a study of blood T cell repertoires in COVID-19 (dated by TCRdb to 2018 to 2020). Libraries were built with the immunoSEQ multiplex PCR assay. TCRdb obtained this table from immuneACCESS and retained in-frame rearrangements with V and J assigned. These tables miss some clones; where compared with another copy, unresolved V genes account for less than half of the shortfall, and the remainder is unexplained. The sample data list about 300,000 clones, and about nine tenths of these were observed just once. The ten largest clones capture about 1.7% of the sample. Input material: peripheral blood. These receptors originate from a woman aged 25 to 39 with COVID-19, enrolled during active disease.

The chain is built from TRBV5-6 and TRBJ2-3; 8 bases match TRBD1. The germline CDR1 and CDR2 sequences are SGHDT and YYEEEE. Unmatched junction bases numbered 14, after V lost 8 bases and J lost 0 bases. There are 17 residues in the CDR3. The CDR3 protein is CASDRYTGGISTDTQYF. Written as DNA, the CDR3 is TGTGCCAGTGACCGTTACACAGGGGGGATCAGCACAGATACGCAGTATTTT.

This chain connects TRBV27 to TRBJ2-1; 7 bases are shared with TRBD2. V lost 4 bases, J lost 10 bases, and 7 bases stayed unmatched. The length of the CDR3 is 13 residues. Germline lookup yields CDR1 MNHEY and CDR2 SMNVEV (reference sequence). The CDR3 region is CASSSDLLAEQFF. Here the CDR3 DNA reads TGTGCCAGCAGTTCCGACCTACTAGCGGAGCAGTTCTTC.

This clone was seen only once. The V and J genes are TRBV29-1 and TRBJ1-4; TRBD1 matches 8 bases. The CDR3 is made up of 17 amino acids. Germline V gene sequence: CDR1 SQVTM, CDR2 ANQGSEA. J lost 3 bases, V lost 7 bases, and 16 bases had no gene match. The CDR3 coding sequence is TGCAGCGATTATGGACAGGGCGCTAGGAAACCTAATGAAAAACTGTTTTTT. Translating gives CSDYGQGARKPNEKLFF.

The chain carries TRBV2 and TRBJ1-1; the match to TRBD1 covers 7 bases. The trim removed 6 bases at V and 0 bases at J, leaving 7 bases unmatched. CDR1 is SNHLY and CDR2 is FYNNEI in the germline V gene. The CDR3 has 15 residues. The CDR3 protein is CASREHQGVNTEAFF. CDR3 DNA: TGTGCCAGCAGGGAACACCAGGGGGTGAACACTGAAGCTTTCTTT. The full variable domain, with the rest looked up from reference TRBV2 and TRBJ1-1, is EPEVTQTPSHQVTQMGQEVILRCVPISNHLYFYWYRQILGQKVEFLVSFYNNEISEKSEIFDDQFSVERPDGSNFTLKIRSTKLEDSAMYFCASREHQGVNTEAFFGQGTRLTVV.

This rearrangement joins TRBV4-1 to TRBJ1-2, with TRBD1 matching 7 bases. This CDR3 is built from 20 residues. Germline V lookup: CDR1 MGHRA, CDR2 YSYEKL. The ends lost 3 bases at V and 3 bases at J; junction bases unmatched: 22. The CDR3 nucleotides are TGCGCCAGCAGCCAGGCAAGCCAAGAGAAGTGGGCAGGGGGATACTATGGCTACACCTTC. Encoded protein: CASSQASQEKWAGGYYGYTF.

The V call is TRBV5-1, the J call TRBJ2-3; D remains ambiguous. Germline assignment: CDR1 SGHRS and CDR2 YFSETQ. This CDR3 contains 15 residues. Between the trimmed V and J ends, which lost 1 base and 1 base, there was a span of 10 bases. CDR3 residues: CASSLYTSGTDTQYF. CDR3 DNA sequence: TGCGCCAGCAGCTTGTACACATCTGGCACAGATACGCAGTATTTT. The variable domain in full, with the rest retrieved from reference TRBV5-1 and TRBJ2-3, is KAGVTQTPRYLIKTRGQQVTLSCSPISGHRSVSWYQQTPGQGLQFLFEYFSETQRNKGNFPGRFSGRQFSNSRSEMNVSTLELGDSALYLCASSLYTSGTDTQYFGPGTRLTVL.

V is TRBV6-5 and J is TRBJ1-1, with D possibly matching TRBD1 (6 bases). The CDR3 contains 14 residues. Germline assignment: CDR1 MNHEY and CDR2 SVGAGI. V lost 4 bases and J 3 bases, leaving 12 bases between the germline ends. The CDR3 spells CASSSGAWDTEAFF. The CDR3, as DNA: TGTGCCAGCAGTTCAGGGGCCTGGGACACTGAAGCTTTCTTT.

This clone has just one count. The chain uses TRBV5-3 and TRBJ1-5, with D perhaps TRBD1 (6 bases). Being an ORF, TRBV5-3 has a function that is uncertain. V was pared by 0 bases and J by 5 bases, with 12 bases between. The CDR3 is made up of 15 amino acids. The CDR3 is CARSLDLQGHQPQHF. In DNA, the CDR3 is TGTGCCAGAAGCTTGGATCTCCAGGGGCATCAGCCCCAGCATTTT.

For the CDR3, the DNA is TGTGCCAGCAGCCCCGGGGGGTACTACAATGAGCAGTTCTTC. Its translation is CASSPGGYYNEQFF. This chain connects TRBV3-1 (or the pseudogene TRBV3-2) to TRBJ2-1, with 7 bases aligning to TRBD2. CDR1 LGHDT and CDR2 YNNKEL come from the germline V gene (reference sequence). Trimming cost V 4 bases and J 3 bases; bases outside gene matches: 3. CDR3 length: 14 residues.

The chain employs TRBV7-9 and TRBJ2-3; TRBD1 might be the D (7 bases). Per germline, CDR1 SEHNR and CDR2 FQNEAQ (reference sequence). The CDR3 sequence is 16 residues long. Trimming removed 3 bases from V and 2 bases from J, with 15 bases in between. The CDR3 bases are TGTGCCAGCAGCTTGAGGACAGGCGGGGTCACAGATACGCAGTATTTT. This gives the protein CASSLRTGGVTDTQYF.

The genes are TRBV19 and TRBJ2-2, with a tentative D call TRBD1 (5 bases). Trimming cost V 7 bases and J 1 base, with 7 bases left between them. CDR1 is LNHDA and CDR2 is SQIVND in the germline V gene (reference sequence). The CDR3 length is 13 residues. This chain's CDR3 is CASIRVNTGELFF. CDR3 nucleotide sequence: TGTGCCAGTATCAGGGTGAACACCGGGGAGCTGTTTTTT. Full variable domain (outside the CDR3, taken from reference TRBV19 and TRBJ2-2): DGGITQSPKYLFRKEGQNVTLSCEQNLNHDAMYWYRQDPGQGLRLIYYSQIVNDFQKGDIAEGYSVSREKKESFPLTVTSAQKNPTAFYLCASIRVNTGELFFGEGSRLTVL.

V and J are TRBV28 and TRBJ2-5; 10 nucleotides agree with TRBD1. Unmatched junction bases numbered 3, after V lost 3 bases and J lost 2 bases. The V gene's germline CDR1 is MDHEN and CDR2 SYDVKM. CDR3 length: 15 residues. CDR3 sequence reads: CASSFRTGGQETQYF. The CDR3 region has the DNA TGTGCCAGCAGTTTTAGGACAGGGGGTCAAGAGACCCAGTACTTC.

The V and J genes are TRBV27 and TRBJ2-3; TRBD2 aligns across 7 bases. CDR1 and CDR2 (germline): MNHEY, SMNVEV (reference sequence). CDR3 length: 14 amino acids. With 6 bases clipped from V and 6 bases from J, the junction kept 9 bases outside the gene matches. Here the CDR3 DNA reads TGTGCCAGCAGCTGGGGAGGGGCCAGGGATACGCAGTATTTT. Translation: CASSWGGARDTQYF.